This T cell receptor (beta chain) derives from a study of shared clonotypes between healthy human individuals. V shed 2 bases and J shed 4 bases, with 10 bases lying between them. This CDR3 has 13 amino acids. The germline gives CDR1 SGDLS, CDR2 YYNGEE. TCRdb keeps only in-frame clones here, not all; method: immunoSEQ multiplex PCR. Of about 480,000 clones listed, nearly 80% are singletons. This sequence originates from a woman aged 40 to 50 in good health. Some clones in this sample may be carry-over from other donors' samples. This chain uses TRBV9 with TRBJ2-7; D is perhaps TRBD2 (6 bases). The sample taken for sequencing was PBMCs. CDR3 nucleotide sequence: TGTGCCAGCAGCGTCTATAGCGGATACGAGCAGTACTTC. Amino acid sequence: CASSVYSGYEQYF.